The 4 T cell receptor beta chains listed next were all sequenced from one sample in a study of identical twins. TCRdb fed the 5' RACE reads into MiXCR, producing one record per CDR3 protein. Among 200,000 to 250,000 distinct CDR3 sequences listed, around 6.8% were seen once. These data also featured in a second study, about yellow fever vaccine responses in identical twins.

Sequenced sample: memory (CD45RO+) T cells sorted from blood. The receptors were gathered from a woman younger than 35 in good health.

This clonotype was seen many times. The gene calls are TRBV6-2 or TRBV6-3 and TRBJ2-7, with TRBD1 matching 8 bases. The CDR3 has 14 amino acids. The germline CDR1 and CDR2 sequences are MNHEY and SVGEGT. V was pared by 4 bases and J by 4 bases, with 6 bases of the junction left unmatched. CDR3 nucleotides: TGTGCCAGCAGTTCGGACAGGGAAAATTACGAGCAGTACTTC. It is translated as CASSSDRENYEQYF.

This clonotype appeared many times. This chain links TRBV20-1 with TRBJ2-7, with 7 bases identical to TRBD1. Germline V gives CDR1 DFQATT, CDR2 SNEGSKA (reference sequence). The ends lost 3 bases at V and 0 bases at J; junction bases unmatched: 2. The CDR3 runs 13 residues. Here the CDR3 DNA reads TGCAGTGCTAGGGGACAGCGCTCCTACGAGCAGTACTTC. Amino acids: CSARGQRSYEQYF.

This clonotype was found a few times. The V call is TRBV5-1, the J call TRBJ2-2, with D possibly being TRBD2 (6 bases). The CDR3 loop spans 14 amino acids. Germline CDR1 is SGHRS and CDR2 is YFSETQ. The V end lost 5 bases, the J end lost 10 bases, and 18 bases lay between the germline ends. CDR3 DNA sequence: TGCGCCAGCAGGCGCGGGACGAACACCTTGGAGCTGTTTTTT. This translates into CASRRGTNTLELFF.

The chain couples TRBV6-5 to TRBJ2-7; D is ambiguous. This CDR3 has 16 residues. Deletions cut 0 bases from V and 0 bases from J, with 12 bases between. In germline, CDR1 is MNHEY, CDR2 SVGAGI. CDR3 loop: CASSYSGNTRSYEQYF. The DNA of the CDR3 is TGTGCCAGCAGTTACTCGGGGAATACCCGCTCCTACGAGCAGTACTTC.